The clone carrying this T cell receptor beta chain was found a few times. This sample is drawn from a study of blood T cell repertoires in COVID-19. The length of the CDR3 is 14 residues. Germline trimming cut 6 bases from V and 3 bases from J; bases unmatched to any gene: 5. Germline CDR1 and CDR2: MNHEY and SVGAGI. Original handling: Reference gene primer amplification gave estimated nucleated cell counts. Profiling relied on immunoSEQ multiplex PCR, and the TCRdb table lists in-frame clones only, not all of them. V and J calls and clone size are copied from that table; D and trimming were computed from the DNA. The sample lists 90,000 to 130,000 clones; approximately 67% were seen once.

The genes are TRBV6-5 and TRBJ1-2, with 9 bases that match TRBD1. This TCR derives from an older woman with acute or convalescent COVID-19. The sequencing sample was made of peripheral blood. CDR3 in amino acids: CASRTGGADYGYTF. The CDR3 DNA reads as TGTGCCAGCAGAACAGGGGGCGCGGACTATGGCTACACCTTC.